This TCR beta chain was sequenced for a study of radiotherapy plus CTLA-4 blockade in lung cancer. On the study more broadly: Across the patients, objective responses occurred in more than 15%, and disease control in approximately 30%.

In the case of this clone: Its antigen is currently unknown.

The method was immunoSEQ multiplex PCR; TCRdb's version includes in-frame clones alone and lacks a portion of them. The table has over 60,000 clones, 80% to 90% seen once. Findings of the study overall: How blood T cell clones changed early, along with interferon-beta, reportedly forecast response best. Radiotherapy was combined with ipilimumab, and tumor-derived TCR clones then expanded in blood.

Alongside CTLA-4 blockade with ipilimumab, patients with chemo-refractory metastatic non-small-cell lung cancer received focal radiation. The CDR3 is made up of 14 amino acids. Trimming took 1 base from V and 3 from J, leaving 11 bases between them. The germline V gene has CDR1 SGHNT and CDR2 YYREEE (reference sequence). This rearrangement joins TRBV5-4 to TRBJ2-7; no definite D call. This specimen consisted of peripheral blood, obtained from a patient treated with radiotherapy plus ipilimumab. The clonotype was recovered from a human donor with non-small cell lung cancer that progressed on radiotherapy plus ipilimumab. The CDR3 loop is CASSLRDNLYEQYF. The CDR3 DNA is TGTGCCAGCAGCTTGCGAGACAACCTCTACGAGCAGTACTTC.